This T cell receptor beta chain was recovered during a study of blood T cell repertoires in COVID-19. The CDR3 contains 13 residues. Germline CDR1 SGHDT, CDR2 YYEEEE. The V gene end was trimmed by 5 bases and the J gene end by 4 bases; junction bases not matched to a gene: 3. Only in-frame clones appear in the TCRdb table, and some are missing; sequencing was by immunoSEQ multiplex PCR. The table lists hundreds of thousands of clones, 87% of them singletons. The source of this sequence is a man between 18 and 29 years old with active or convalescent COVID-19. The sample taken for sequencing was peripheral blood. The chain couples TRBV5-6 to TRBJ1-5, with 7 positions matching TRBD1. In DNA, the CDR3 is TGTGCCAGCAGGAGGGACAGTAATCAGCCCCAGCATTTT. This encodes CASRRDSNQPQHF. The variable domain in full, with the rest retrieved from reference TRBV5-6 and TRBJ1-5, is DAGVTQSPTHLIKTRGQQVTLRCSPKSGHDTVSWYQQALGQGPQFIFQYYEEEERQRGNFPDRFSGHQFPNYSSELNVNALLLGDSALYLCASRRDSNQPQHFGDGTRLSIL.